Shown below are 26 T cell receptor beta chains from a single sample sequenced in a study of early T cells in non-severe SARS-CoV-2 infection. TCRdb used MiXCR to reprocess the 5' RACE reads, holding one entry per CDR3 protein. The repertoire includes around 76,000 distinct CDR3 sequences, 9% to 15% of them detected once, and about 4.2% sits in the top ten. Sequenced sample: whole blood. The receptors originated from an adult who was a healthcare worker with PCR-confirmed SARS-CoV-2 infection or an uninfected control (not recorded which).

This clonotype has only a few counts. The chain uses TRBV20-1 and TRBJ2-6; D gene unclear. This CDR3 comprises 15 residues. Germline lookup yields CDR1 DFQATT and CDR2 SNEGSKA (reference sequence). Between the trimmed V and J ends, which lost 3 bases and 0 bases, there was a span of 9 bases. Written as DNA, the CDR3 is TGCAGTGCTAGTAGGCGGTTCTCTGGGGCCAACGTCCTGACTTTC. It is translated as CSASRRFSGANVLTF.

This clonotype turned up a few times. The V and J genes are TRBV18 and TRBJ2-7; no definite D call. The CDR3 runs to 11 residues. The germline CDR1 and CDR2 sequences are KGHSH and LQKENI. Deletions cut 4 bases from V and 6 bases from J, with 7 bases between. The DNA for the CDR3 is TGTGCCAGCTCACGGGCCGTCGAGCAGTACTTC. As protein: CASSRAVEQYF. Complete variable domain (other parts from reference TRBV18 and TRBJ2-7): NAGVMQNPRHLVRRRGQEARLRCSPMKGHSHVYWYRQLPEEGLKFMVYLQKENIIDESGMPKERFSAEFPKEGPSILRIQQVVRGDSAAYFCASSRAVEQYFGPGTRLTVT.

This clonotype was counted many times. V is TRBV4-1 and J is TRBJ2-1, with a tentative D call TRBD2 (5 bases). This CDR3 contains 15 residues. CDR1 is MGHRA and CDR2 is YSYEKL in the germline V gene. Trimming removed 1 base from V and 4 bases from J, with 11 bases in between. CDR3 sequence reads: CASSQGPSSYNEQFF. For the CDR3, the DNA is TGCGCCAGCAGCCAAGGGCCTAGCAGTTACAATGAGCAGTTCTTC.

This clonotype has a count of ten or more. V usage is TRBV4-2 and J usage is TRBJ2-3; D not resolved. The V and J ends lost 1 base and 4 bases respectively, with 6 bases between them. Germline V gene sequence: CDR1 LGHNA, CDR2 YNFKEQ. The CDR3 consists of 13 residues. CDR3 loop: CASSQGLPDTQYF. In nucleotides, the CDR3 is TGTGCCAGCAGCCAAGGACTCCCAGATACGCAGTATTTT.

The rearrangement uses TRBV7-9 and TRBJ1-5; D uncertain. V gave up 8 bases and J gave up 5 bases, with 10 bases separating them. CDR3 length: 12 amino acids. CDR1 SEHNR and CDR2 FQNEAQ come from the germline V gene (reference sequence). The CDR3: CASGLMDQPQHF. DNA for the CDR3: TGTGCCAGCGGTTTAATGGATCAGCCCCAGCATTTT.

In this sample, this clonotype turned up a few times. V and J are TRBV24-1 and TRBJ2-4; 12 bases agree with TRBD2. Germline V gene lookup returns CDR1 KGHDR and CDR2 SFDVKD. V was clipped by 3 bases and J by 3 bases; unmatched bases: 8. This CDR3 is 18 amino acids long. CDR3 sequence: CATSDPATSGRGKNIQYF. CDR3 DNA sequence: TGTGCCACCAGTGATCCGGCGACTAGCGGGAGAGGCAAAAACATTCAGTACTTC.

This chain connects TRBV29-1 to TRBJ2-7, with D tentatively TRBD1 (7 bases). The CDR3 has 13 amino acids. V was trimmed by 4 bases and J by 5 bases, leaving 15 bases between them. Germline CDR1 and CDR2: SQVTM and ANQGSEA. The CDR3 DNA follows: TGCAGCGTTGGAGGAGGGGGCACAGACGAGCAGTACTTC. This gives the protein CSVGGGGTDEQYF.

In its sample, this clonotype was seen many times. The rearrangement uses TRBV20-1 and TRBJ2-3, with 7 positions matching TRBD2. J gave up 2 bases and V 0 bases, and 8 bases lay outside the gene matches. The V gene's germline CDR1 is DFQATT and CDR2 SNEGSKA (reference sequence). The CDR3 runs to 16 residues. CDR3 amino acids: CSARDRTSEYTDTQYF. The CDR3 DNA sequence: TGCAGTGCTAGAGATAGAACTAGCGAATACACAGATACGCAGTATTTT.

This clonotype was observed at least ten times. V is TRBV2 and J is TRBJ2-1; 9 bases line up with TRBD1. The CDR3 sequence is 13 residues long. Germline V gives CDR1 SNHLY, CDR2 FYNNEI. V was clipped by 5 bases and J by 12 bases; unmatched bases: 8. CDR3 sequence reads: CASSWTGAGVQFF. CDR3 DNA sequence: TGTGCCAGCAGTTGGACAGGGGCTGGGGTGCAGTTCTTC.

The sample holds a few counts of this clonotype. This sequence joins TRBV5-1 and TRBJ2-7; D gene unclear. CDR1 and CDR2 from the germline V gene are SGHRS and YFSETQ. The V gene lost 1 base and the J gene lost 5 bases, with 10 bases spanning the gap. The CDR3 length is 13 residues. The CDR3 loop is CASSLSSLDEQYF. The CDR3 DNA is TGCGCCAGCAGCTTGAGTAGCCTAGACGAGCAGTACTTC. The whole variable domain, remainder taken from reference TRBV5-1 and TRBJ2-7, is KAGVTQTPRYLIKTRGQQVTLSCSPISGHRSVSWYQQTPGQGLQFLFEYFSETQRNKGNFPGRFSGRQFSNSRSEMNVSTLELGDSALYLCASSLSSLDEQYFGPGTRLTVT.

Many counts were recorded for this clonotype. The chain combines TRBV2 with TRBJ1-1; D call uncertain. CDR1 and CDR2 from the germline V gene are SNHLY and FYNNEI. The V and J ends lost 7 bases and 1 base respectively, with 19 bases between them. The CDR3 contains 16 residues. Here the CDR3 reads CASTPRSSAANTEAFF. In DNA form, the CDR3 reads TGTGCCAGCACCCCACGGTCGTCCGCGGCGAACACTGAAGCTTTCTTT.

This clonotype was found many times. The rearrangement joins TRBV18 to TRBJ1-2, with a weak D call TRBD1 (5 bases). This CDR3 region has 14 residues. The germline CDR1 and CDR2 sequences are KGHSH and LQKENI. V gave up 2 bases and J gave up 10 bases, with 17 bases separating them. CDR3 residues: CASSPTGQGSHYTF. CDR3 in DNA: TGTGCCAGCTCACCAACCGGTCAGGGATCGCACTACACCTTC.

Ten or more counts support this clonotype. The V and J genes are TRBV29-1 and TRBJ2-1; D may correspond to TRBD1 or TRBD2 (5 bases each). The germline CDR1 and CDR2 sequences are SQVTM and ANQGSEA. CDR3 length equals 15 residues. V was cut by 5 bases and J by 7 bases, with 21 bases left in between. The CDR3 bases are TGCAGCGTTCCCGGAGGCAGGGCCCATCGTAATGAGCAGTTCTTC. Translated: CSVPGGRAHRNEQFF.

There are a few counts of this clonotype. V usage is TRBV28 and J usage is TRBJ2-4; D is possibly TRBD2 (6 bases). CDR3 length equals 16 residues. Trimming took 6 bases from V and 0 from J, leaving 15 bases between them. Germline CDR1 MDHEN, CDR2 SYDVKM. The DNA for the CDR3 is TGTGCCAGCAGCGTTGCGGGGAGAGGAGCCAAAAACATTCAGTACTTC. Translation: CASSVAGRGAKNIQYF.

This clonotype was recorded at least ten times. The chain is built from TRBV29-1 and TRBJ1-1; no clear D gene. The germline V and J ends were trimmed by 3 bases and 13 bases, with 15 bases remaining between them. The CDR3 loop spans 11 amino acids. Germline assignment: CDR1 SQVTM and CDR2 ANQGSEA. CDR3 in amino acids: CSVDSRVLVFF. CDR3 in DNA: TGCAGCGTTGACTCGAGGGTCTTGGTTTTCTTT. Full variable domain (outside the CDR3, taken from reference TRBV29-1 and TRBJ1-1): SAVISQKPSRDICQRGTSLTIQCQVDSQVTMMFWYRQQPGQSLTLIATANQGSEATYESGFVIDKFPISRPNLTFSTLTVSNMSPEDSSIYLCSVDSRVLVFFGQGTRLTVV.

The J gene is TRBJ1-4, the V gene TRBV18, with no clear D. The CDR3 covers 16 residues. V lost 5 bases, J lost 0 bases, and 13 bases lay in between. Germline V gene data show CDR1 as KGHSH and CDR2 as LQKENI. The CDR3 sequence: CASSSVKGSTNEKLFF. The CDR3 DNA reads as TGTGCCAGCTCAAGCGTCAAGGGATCAACTAATGAAAAACTGTTTTTT.

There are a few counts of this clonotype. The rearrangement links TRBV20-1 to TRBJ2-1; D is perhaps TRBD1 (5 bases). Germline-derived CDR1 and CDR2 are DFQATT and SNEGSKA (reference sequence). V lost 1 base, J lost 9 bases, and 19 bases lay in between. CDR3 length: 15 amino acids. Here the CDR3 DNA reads TGCAGTGCTAGAGTGGCTAGAAGTAGTGACAGTGAGCAGTTCTTC. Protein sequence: CSARVARSSDSEQFF.

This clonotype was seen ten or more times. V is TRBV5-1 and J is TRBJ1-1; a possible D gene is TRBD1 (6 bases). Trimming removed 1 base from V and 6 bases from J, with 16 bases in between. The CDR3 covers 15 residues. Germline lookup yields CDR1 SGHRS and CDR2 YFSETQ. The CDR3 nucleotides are TGCGCCAGCAGCTTGACACCCCCGGGGGCCCCTGAAGCTTTCTTT. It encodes CASSLTPPGAPEAFF.

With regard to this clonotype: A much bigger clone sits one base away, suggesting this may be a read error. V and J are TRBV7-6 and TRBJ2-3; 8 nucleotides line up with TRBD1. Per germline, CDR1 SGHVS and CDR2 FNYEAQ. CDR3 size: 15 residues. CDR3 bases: TGTACCAGCAGCTTAGAGGGACAGGCGGCAGATACGCAGTATTTT. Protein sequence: CTSSLEGQAADTQYF.

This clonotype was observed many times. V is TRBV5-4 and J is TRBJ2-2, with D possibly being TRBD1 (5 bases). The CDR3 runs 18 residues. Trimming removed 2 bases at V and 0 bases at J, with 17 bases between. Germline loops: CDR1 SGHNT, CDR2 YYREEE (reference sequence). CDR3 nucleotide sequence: TGTGCCAGCAGCTTAGGAGATTTGGGGCCCCCGAACACCGGGGAGCTGTTTTTT. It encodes CASSLGDLGPPNTGELFF.

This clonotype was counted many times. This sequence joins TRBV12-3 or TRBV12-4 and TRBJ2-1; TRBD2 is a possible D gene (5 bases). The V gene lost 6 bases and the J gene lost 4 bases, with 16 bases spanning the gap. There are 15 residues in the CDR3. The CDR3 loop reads CASSLSGERYNEQFF. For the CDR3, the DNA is TGTGCCAGCAGCCTGAGCGGTGAAAGGTACAATGAGCAGTTCTTC.

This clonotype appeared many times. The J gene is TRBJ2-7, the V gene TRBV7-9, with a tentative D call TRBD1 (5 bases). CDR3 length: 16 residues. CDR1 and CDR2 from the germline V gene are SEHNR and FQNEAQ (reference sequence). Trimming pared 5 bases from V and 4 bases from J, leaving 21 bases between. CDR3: CASSPSLGRQTYEQYF. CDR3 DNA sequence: TGTGCCAGCAGCCCAAGTCTGGGGCGGCAAACTTACGAGCAGTACTTC.

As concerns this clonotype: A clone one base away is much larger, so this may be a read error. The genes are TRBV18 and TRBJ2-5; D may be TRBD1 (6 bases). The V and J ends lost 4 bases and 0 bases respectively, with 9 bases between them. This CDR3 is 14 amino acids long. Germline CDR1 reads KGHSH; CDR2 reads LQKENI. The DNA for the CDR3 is TGTGCCAGCTCACTGGGGACATACCAAGAGACCCAGTACTTC. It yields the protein CASSLGTYQETQYF.

The CDR3 bases are TGTGCCAGCAGCTTAGAAGGGAGTGGGCAAGAGACCCAGTACTTC. Its protein product is CASSLEGSGQETQYF. This chain links TRBV5-5 with TRBJ2-5, with TRBD2 as a possible D gene (5 bases). Per the germline V gene, CDR1 is SGHKS and CDR2 is YYEKEE (reference sequence). The V end lost 2 bases, the J end lost 2 bases, and 13 bases lay between the germline ends. This CDR3 is 15 amino acids long. Complete variable domain (other parts from reference TRBV5-5 and TRBJ2-5): DAGVTQSPTHLIKTRGQQVTLRCSPISGHKSVSWYQQVLGQGPQFIFQYYEKEERGRGNFPDRFSARQFPNYSSELNVNALLLGDSALYLCASSLEGSGQETQYFGPGTRLLVL.

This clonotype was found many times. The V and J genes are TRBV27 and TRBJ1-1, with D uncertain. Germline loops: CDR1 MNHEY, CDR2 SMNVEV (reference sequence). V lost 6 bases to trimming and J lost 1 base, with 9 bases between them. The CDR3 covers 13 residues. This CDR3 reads CASSLNRNTEAFF. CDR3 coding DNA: TGTGCCAGCAGCTTAAACAGGAACACTGAAGCTTTCTTT.

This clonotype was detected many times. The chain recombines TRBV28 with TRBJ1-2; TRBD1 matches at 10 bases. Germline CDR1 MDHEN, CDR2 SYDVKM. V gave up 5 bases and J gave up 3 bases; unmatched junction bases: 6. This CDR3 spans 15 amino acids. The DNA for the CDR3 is TGTGCCAGCAGTCCCGGACAGGGGGTCTACTATGGCTACACCTTC. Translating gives CASSPGQGVYYGYTF.